The 18 T cell receptor beta chains below all came from one sample that was sequenced in a study of T cells in Graves' hyperthyroidism and ophthalmopathy. Amplification yielded TCR beta CDR3 regions, with RNA transcripts as the source. Primed by the HTBI set, a first-round RT-PCR was run on the TCR CDR3. TCRdb called the multiplex PCR reads again in MiXCR, with one record for every CDR3 protein. The table lists 750,000 to 950,000 distinct CDR3 sequences, about two fifths of them singletons. Specimen: blood. The source is a man aged 18 to 35 with Graves' hyperthyroidism.

A note on this clonotype: Being one base from a much bigger clone, this may be a read error. The genes are TRBV2 and TRBJ2-5; D might be TRBD1 (5 bases). Germline CDR1 is SNHLY and CDR2 is FYNNEI. The CDR3 sequence is 13 residues long. Deletions cut 7 bases from V and 7 bases from J, with 16 bases between. CDR3 nucleotides: TGTGCCAGCAACCATCCAGGGAAAGGGACCCAGTACTTC. It yields the protein CASNHPGKGTQYF. The full variable domain, in which reference TRBV2 and TRBJ2-5 provide the parts outside the CDR3, is EPEVTQTPSHQVTQMGQEVILRCVPISNHLYFYWYRQILGQKVEFLVSFYNNEISEKSEIFDDQFSVERPDGSNFTLKIRSTKLEDSAMYFCASNHPGKGTQYFGPGTRLLVL.

This clonotype was counted at least ten times. The chain employs TRBV20-1 and TRBJ1-2; 9 bases match TRBD1. Germline lookup yields CDR1 DFQATT and CDR2 SNEGSKA (reference sequence). CDR3 length: 12 amino acids. V was clipped by 5 bases and J by 4 bases; unmatched bases: 2. In DNA, the CDR3 is TGCAGTGCTGCGACAGGGGGCTATGGCTACACCTTC. It codes for CSAATGGYGYTF.

The sample holds a few counts of this clonotype. The V and J genes are TRBV6-5 and TRBJ1-1, with TRBD1 matching 7 bases. Germline V CDR1 and CDR2: MNHEY, SVGAGI. V shed 5 bases, J shed 5 bases, and the junction held 8 bases outside the gene matches. The CDR3 sequence is 14 residues long. CDR3 in amino acids: CASSARDSWTEAFF. The CDR3 DNA is TGTGCCAGCAGTGCAAGGGACAGTTGGACTGAAGCTTTCTTT.

The sample holds a few counts of this clonotype. The chain employs TRBV19 and TRBJ1-2; 7 nucleotides align to TRBD1. CDR3 length: 15 amino acids. V dropped 7 bases and J dropped 7; count of bases not matched to a gene: 15. Per germline, CDR1 LNHDA and CDR2 SQIVND (reference sequence). The CDR3 loop reads CASNPDRTIGGGYTF. The CDR3 nucleotides read TGTGCCAGTAACCCGGACAGGACTATCGGAGGTGGCTACACCTTC.

This clonotype was detected only a few times. The chain recombines TRBV20-1 with TRBJ1-2, with TRBD1 matching over 7 bases. Trimming cost V 3 bases and J 6 bases; bases outside gene matches: 4. The CDR3 is 12 residues long. In germline, CDR1 is DFQATT, CDR2 SNEGSKA (reference sequence). The CDR3 protein is CSASKGGDGYTF. The DNA for the CDR3 is TGCAGTGCTAGTAAAGGGGGCGATGGCTACACCTTC.

J is TRBJ1-2 and V is TRBV12-3 or TRBV12-4, with 10 positions matching TRBD1. V lost 6 bases and J lost 4; bases outside the gene matches: 5. The CDR3 is 14 amino acids. The CDR3 reads CASRSGQGSYGYTF. Written as DNA, the CDR3 is TGTGCCAGCAGGTCGGGACAGGGGAGCTATGGCTACACCTTC.

This clonotype was seen at least ten times. This chain joins TRBV2 and TRBJ1-1; D not certain. With 8 bases removed from V and 9 bases from J, the gap between germline ends came to 10 bases. This CDR3 comprises 10 residues. Germline V CDR1 and CDR2: SNHLY, FYNNEI. Written as DNA, the CDR3 is TGTGCCAGCCACGACGGCCAAGCTTTCTTT. Its protein product is CASHDGQAFF.

This clonotype was seen many times. The rearrangement joins TRBV20-1 to TRBJ1-1; D is perhaps TRBD1 (5 bases). The ends were cut back, 6 bases at V and 2 bases at J, with 13 bases in the middle. Looked up from germline, CDR1 is DFQATT and CDR2 is SNEGSKA (reference sequence). The CDR3 extends over 13 amino acids. The CDR3 DNA reads TGCAGTGCCCCCTCCGACAGCAACACTGAAGCTTTCTTT. Protein product: CSAPSDSNTEAFF.

The chain links TRBV25-1 to TRBJ1-4; D gene ambiguous. The CDR3 covers 13 residues. Germline V lookup: CDR1 MGHDK, CDR2 SYGVNS. V lost 5 bases, J lost 8 bases, and 12 bases lay in between. Written as DNA, the CDR3 is TGTGCCAGCAGTTTGCGAGTTAGCGAAAAACTGTTTTTT. It translates to CASSLRVSEKLFF. Using reference TRBV25-1 and TRBJ1-4 for the parts outside the CDR3, the full variable domain is EADIYQTPRYLVIGTGKKITLECSQTMGHDKMYWYQQDPGMELHLIHYSYGVNSTEKGDLSSESTVSRIRTEHFPLTLESARPSHTSQYLCASSLRVSEKLFFGSGTQLSVL.

This clonotype was seen ten or more times. This sequence joins TRBV15 and TRBJ2-2, with D perhaps TRBD1 (6 bases). The V end lost 5 bases, the J end lost 2 bases, and 9 bases lay between the germline ends. The length of the CDR3 is 14 residues. Germline V lookup: CDR1 LNHNV, CDR2 YYDKDF (reference sequence). This CDR3 reads CATSGRGNTGELFF. The DNA for the CDR3 is TGTGCCACCAGCGGCAGGGGAAACACCGGGGAGCTGTTTTTT. Supplemented by reference TRBV15 and TRBJ2-2, the full variable domain reads DAMVIQNPRYQVTQFGKPVTLSCSQTLNHNVMYWYQQKSSQAPKLLFHYYDKDFNNEADTPDNFQSRRPNTSFCFLDIRSPGLGDTAMYLCATSGRGNTGELFFGEGSRLTVL.

This clonotype was counted ten times or more. The chain carries TRBV7-2 and TRBJ1-4, with D unclear. V shed 6 bases and J shed 4 bases, with 3 bases lying between them. Per the germline V gene, CDR1 is SGHTA and CDR2 is FQGNSA. The CDR3 has 11 amino acids. The CDR3 region is CASSRNEKLFF. Here the CDR3 DNA reads TGTGCCAGCAGTCGTAATGAAAAACTGTTTTTT.

Regarding this clonotype: One end of the junction varies from germline; a read error may be responsible. The V and J genes are TRBV25-1 and TRBJ1-2; D call uncertain. Germline loops: CDR1 MGHDK, CDR2 SYGVNS. The CDR3 totals 14 residues. The CDR3 region has the DNA TGCGCCAGCAGCCAAGATGTCGAAAACTATGGCTACACCTTC. It specifies CASSQDVENYGYTF.

The V gene is TRBV6-5, the J gene TRBJ1-3, with 7 bases fitting TRBD1. V dropped 5 bases and J dropped 4; count of bases not matched to a gene: 5. The CDR3 runs 14 residues. Looked up from germline, CDR1 is MNHEY and CDR2 is SVGAGI. CDR3 sequence (DNA): TGTGCCAGCAGTCACGGGACAGAGGGAAACACCATATATTTT. Translating gives CASSHGTEGNTIYF.

J is TRBJ2-7 and V is TRBV6-5, with 8 bases matching TRBD1. The CDR3 is made up of 14 amino acids. Germline-derived CDR1 and CDR2 are MNHEY and SVGAGI. V shed 2 bases, J shed 5 bases, and the junction held 5 bases outside the gene matches. This chain's CDR3 is CASSYMDRADEQYF. The CDR3 coding sequence is TGTGCCAGCAGTTACATGGACAGGGCGGACGAGCAGTACTTC.

Concerning this clonotype: This may be a read error: a much more frequent sequence differs by one nucleotide. The V and J genes are TRBV7-2 and TRBJ1-5, with no clear D. CDR1 is SGHTA, CDR2 FQGNSA, per germline. This CDR3 comprises 13 residues. With 4 bases removed from V and 6 bases from J, the gap between germline ends came to 10 bases. As DNA, the CDR3 is TGTGCCAGCAGCTCAGCGGTTGCTCAGCCCCAGCATTTT. Its protein product is CASSSAVAQPQHF. Variable domain in full (rest from reference TRBV7-2 and TRBJ1-5): GAGVSQSPSNKVTEKGKDVELRCDPISGHTALYWYRQSLGQGLEFLIYFQGNSAPDKSGLPSDRFSAERTGGSVSTLTIQRTQQEDSAVYLCASSSAVAQPQHFGDGTRLSIL.

This clonotype was detected many times. V gene TRBV19 combines with J gene TRBJ2-7; TRBD2 might be the D (6 bases). Per germline, CDR1 LNHDA and CDR2 SQIVND (reference sequence). This CDR3 spans 14 amino acids. Trimming took 4 bases from V and 2 from J, leaving 12 bases between them. CDR3 sequence (DNA): TGTGCCAGTAGTAGACCGGGACTGACCTACGAGCAGTACTTC. Translated: CASSRPGLTYEQYF.

In regard to this clonotype: The conserved phenylalanine or tryptophan normally closing the CDR3 is absent here, so this likely arose from a read error. The CDR3 loop is CASSTGYYGYTI. DNA for the CDR3: TGTGCCAGCAGTACAGGGTACTATGGCTACACCATC. The J gene is TRBJ1-2, the V gene TRBV6-1, with a weak D call TRBD1 (6 bases). The CDR3 spans 12 residues. V lost 5 bases, J lost 3 bases, and 7 bases lay in between. Looked up from germline, CDR1 is MNHNS and CDR2 is SASEGT.

The chain couples TRBV6-5 to TRBJ1-2, with unresolved D. Per germline, CDR1 MNHEY and CDR2 SVGAGI. The CDR3 has 15 amino acids. V was clipped by 4 bases and J by 13 bases, with 25 bases between them. CDR3 loop: CASSLTRSARQLITF. Written as DNA, the CDR3 is TGTGCCAGCAGTTTAACAAGAAGTGCGAGGCAGTTGATCACCTTC.